These 13 T cell receptor beta chains share one sample of origin, sequenced in a study of T cell responses to AZD1222 COVID-19 vaccine. Assay used: immunoSEQ multiplex PCR; TCRdb lists only in-frame clones, some missing. The sample holds 150,000 to 180,000 clones, over 90% seen once. This sample comprised peripheral blood, obtained 28 days after the second AZD1222 dose. The source of these receptors is an adult who received the AZD1222 COVID-19 vaccine.

The chain uses TRBV6-5 and TRBJ1-3; no firm D call. CDR1 MNHEY and CDR2 SVGAGI come from the germline V gene. The CDR3 extends over 12 amino acids. V was pared by 7 bases and J by 5 bases, with 9 bases between. The CDR3 nucleotides read TGTGCCAGCAAGGCGGAAAGAAACACCATATATTTT. This gives the protein CASKAERNTIYF.

J is TRBJ2-1 and V is TRBV4-2; D call uncertain. Germline assignment: CDR1 LGHNA and CDR2 YNFKEQ. This CDR3 has 17 residues. V was shortened by 0 bases and J by 9 bases, with 21 bases between the two germline ends. The CDR3 DNA follows: TGTGCCAGCAGCCAAGATCTTTTGGGCTTTGGTTCGGGTGAGCAGTTCTTC. Protein sequence: CASSQDLLGFGSGEQFF.

J is TRBJ1-6 and V is TRBV7-2; D perhaps matches TRBD1 (5 bases). The CDR3 length is 18 residues. V was cut by 5 bases and J by 0 bases, with 17 bases left in between. The germline V gene has CDR1 SGHTA and CDR2 FQGNSA. The CDR3 bases are TGTGCCAGCAGCGGCCTTTCGTACAGGAGCTCCTATAATTCACCCCTCCACTTT. Translation gives CASSGLSYRSSYNSPLHF.

J is TRBJ2-7 and V is TRBV10-3; D not resolved. Trimming cost V 10 bases and J 3 bases, with 10 bases left between them. CDR3 length equals 11 residues. CDR1 ENHRY and CDR2 SYGVKD come from the germline V gene. The CDR3 DNA reads as TGTGCCACCTATGCAAACTACGAGCAGTACTTC. This codes for CATYANYEQYF.

The chain joins TRBV5-1 to TRBJ1-4; tentative D call: TRBD1 (6 bases). The CDR3 contains 16 residues. The germline V and J ends were trimmed by 0 bases and 7 bases, with 16 bases remaining between them. Per the germline V gene, CDR1 is SGHRS and CDR2 is YFSETQ. The CDR3 sequence is CASSLAGGGRGEKLFF. The DNA of the CDR3 is TGCGCCAGCAGCTTGGCCGGAGGGGGGCGGGGTGAAAAACTGTTTTTT. The full variable domain, its missing parts supplied by reference TRBV5-1 and TRBJ1-4, is KAGVTQTPRYLIKTRGQQVTLSCSPISGHRSVSWYQQTPGQGLQFLFEYFSETQRNKGNFPGRFSGRQFSNSRSEMNVSTLELGDSALYLCASSLAGGGRGEKLFFGSGTQLSVL.

The J gene is TRBJ1-1, the V gene TRBV19, with a weak D call TRBD1 (5 bases). The ends were cut back, 4 bases at V and 1 base at J, with 7 bases in the middle. Germline assignment: CDR1 LNHDA and CDR2 SQIVND (reference sequence). This CDR3 is 13 amino acids long. The chain's CDR3 is CASSTTENTEAFF. CDR3 nucleotides: TGTGCCAGTAGTACGACAGAGAACACTGAAGCTTTCTTT.

The rearrangement links TRBV27 to TRBJ1-2; D unresolved. Trimming stripped 4 bases from V and 0 bases from J, with 6 bases between. This CDR3 is 13 amino acids long. Germline V gene data show CDR1 as MNHEY and CDR2 as SMNVEV (reference sequence). CDR3 nucleotide sequence: TGTGCCAGCAGTTCCGGAGCTAACTATGGCTACACCTTC. Its translation: CASSSGANYGYTF.

The gene calls are TRBV19 and TRBJ1-1; weak D call: TRBD1 (5 bases). Trimming stripped 6 bases from V and 5 bases from J, with 13 bases between. The CDR3 runs to 13 residues. CDR1 is LNHDA and CDR2 is SQIVND in the germline V gene (reference sequence). CDR3 residues: CASRESGTTEAFF. CDR3 coding DNA: TGTGCCAGTAGAGAGTCCGGGACGACTGAAGCTTTCTTT.

The chain carries TRBV6-5 and TRBJ2-7; tentatively, D is TRBD2 (5 bases). The CDR3 loop spans 14 amino acids. The ends were cut back, 0 bases at V and 2 bases at J, with 8 bases in the middle. Germline lookup yields CDR1 MNHEY and CDR2 SVGAGI. CDR3 sequence (DNA): TGTGCCAGCAGTTACTCGACGACTACCTACGAGCAGTACTTC. Translation gives CASSYSTTTYEQYF.

The chain couples TRBV15 to TRBJ2-4, with TRBD1 matching 10 bases. CDR3 length: 12 residues. Germline V CDR1 and CDR2: LNHNV, YYDKDF (reference sequence). With 10 bases clipped from V and 7 bases from J, the junction kept 4 bases outside the gene matches. The CDR3 nucleotides are TGTGCCATCCGACAGGGGGCGAACATTCAGTACTTC. Translation: CAIRQGANIQYF.

The chain links TRBV11-1 to TRBJ1-6, with a weak D call TRBD1 (6 bases). Germline lookup yields CDR1 SGHAT and CDR2 FQDESV (reference sequence). The V and J ends lost 8 bases and 6 bases respectively, with 17 bases between them. CDR3 length: 15 residues. Written as DNA, the CDR3 is TGTGCCAGCCCAGGGACATTTATAGGTAATTCACCCCTCCACTTT. As protein: CASPGTFIGNSPLHF.

The chain combines TRBV6-5 with TRBJ1-4; possible D gene TRBD1, 5 bases. The CDR3 extends over 16 amino acids. Trimming removed 0 bases at V and 10 bases at J, with 18 bases between. Germline V gene data show CDR1 as MNHEY and CDR2 as SVGAGI. The CDR3 protein is CASSYSIRGTFGKLFF. DNA of the CDR3: TGTGCCAGCAGTTACTCGATCCGGGGGACTTTCGGAAAACTGTTTTTT.

The rearrangement joins TRBV19 to TRBJ1-6; D remains ambiguous. V was shortened by 3 bases and J by 0 bases, with 6 bases between the two germline ends. CDR1 and CDR2 (germline): LNHDA, SQIVND (reference sequence). The CDR3 is 15 amino acids. CDR3 sequence: CASSIQISYNSPLHF. The CDR3 coding sequence is TGTGCCAGTAGTATCCAGATCTCCTATAATTCACCCCTCCACTTT.